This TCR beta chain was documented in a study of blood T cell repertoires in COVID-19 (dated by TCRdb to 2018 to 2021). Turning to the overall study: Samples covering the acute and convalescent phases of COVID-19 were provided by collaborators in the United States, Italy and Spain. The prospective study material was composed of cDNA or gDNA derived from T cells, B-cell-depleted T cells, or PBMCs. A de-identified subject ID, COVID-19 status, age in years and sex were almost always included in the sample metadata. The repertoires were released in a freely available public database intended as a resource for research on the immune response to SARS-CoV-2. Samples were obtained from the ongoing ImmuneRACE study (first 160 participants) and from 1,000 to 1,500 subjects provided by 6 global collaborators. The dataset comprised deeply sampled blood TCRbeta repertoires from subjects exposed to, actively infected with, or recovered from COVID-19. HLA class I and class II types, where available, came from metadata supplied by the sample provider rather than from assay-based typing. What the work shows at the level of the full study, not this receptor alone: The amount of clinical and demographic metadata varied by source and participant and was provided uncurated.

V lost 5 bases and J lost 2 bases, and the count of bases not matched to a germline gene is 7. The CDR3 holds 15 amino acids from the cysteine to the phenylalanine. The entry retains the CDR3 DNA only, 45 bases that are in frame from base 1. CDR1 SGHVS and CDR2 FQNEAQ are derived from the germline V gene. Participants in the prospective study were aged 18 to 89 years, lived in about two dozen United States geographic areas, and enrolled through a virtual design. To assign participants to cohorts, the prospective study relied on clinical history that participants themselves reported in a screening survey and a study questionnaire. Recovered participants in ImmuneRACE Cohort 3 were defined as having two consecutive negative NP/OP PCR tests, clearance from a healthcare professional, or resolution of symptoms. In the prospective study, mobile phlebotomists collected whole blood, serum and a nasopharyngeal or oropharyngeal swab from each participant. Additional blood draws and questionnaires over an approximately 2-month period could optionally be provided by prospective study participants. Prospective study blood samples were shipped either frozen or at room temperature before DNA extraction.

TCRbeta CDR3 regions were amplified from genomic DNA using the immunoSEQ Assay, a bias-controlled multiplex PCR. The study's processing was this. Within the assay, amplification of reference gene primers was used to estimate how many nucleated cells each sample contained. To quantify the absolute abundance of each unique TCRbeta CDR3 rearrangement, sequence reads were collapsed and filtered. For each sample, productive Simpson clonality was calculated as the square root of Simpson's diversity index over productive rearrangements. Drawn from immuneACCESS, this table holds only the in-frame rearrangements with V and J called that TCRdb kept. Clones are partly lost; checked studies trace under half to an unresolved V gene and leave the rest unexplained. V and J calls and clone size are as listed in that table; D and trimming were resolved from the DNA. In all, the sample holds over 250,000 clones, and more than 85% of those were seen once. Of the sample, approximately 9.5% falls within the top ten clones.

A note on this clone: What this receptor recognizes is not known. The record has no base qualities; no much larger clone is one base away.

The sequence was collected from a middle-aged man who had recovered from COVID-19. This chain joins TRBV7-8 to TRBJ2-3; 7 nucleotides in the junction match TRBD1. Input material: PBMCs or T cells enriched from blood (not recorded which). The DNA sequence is TGTGCCAGCAGCAAAACCGGGACAGCCACAGATACGCAGTATTTT. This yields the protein CASSKTGTATDTQYF. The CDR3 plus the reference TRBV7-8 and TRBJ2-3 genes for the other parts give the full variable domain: GAGVSQSPRYKVAKRGQDVALRCDPISGHVSLFWYQQALGQGPEFLTYFQNEAQLDKSGLPSDRFFAERPEGSVSTLKIQRTQQEDSAVYLCASSKTGTATDTQYFGPGTRLTVL.